A selection of T cell receptor beta chains follows, all from one sample in a study of OX40 agonist ivuxolimab in advanced cancers. Repertoires were generated with immunoSEQ multiplex PCR, while TCRdb's copy carries only in-frame clones and drops some. The sample lists about 40,000 clones; 85% to 90% were seen once. Here the sequenced sample was CD4+ or CD8+ T cells sorted from blood, taken in a trial of the OX40 agonist ivuxolimab. All receptors derive from an adult with an advanced solid tumor such as melanoma, head and neck, liver or kidney cancer. The CDR3 runs from the conserved cysteine through the conserved F or W. A D gene is named only where the DNA matches it firmly. Rows may omit the clone size; those that give it use once, few, many or a size class.

CDR3: CASRAQGDLTEAFF
DNA: TGTGCCAGCAGGGCGCAGGGAGATTTGACTGAAGCTTTCTTT
size: -
D: -
V: TRBV27
J: TRBJ1-1

CDR3: CAISESVVSRGAKGYTF
DNA: TGTGCCATCAGTGAGTCGGTAGTGAGCAGGGGCGCGAAGGGCTACACCTTC
size: once
D: -
V: TRBV10-3
J: TRBJ1-2

CDR3: CASSVNGEIHEQYF
DNA: TGTGCCAGCAGTGTGAACGGGGAAATCCACGAGCAGTACTTC
size: -
D: -
V: TRBV6-6
J: TRBJ2-7

CDR3: CASTLFQGAFGNTEAFF
DNA: TGTGCCAGTACCCTTTTTCAGGGGGCGTTTGGGAACACTGAAGCTTTCTTT
size: -
D: TRBD1
V: TRBV19
J: TRBJ1-1

CDR3: CASSQRLTGARETQYF
DNA: TGCGCCAGCAGCCAAAGGCTTACGGGGGCAAGGGAGACCCAGTACTTC
size: -
D: -
V: TRBV4-1
J: TRBJ2-5

CDR3: CASSPRDREPYGYTF
DNA: TGTGCCAGCAGCCCTCGGGACAGGGAGCCTTATGGCTACACCTTC
size: few
D: TRBD1
V: TRBV7-9
J: TRBJ1-2

CDR3: CASSQGEPIRSPLHF
DNA: TGCGCCAGCAGCCAAGGAGAACCTATTAGGTCACCCCTCCACTTT
size: -
D: -
V: TRBV4-3
J: TRBJ1-6

CDR3: CASSSRGPTNTGELFF
DNA: TGTGCCAGCAGTTCCAGGGGGCCGACGAACACCGGGGAGCTGTTTTTT
size: -
D: TRBD1
V: TRBV11-2
J: TRBJ2-2

CDR3: CASSYEGPAGYTF
DNA: TGTGCCAGCAGTTACGAAGGGCCAGCTGGCTACACCTTC
size: -
D: -
V: TRBV6-5
J: TRBJ1-2

CDR3: CASSALVGVWDYGYTF
DNA: TGTGCCAGCAGCGCCTTAGTTGGAGTGTGGGACTATGGCTACACCTTC
size: -
D: -
V: TRBV9
J: TRBJ1-2

CDR3: CASSEEGRARYQPQHF
DNA: TGTGCCAGCAGTGAAGAAGGCAGGGCTCGGTATCAGCCCCAGCATTTT
size: -
D: -
V: TRBV27
J: TRBJ1-5

CDR3: CASSPGQGAFNYGYTF
DNA: TGCGCCAGCAGCCCCGGACAGGGGGCTTTTAACTATGGCTACACCTTC
size: -
D: TRBD1
V: TRBV4-3
J: TRBJ1-2

CDR3: CASSQDPITGELFF
DNA: TGTGCCAGCAGCCAAGATCCCATAACCGGGGAGCTGTTTTTT
size: -
D: -
V: TRBV14
J: TRBJ2-2

CDR3: CASSPWAQGGTEAFF
DNA: TGTGCCAGCAGCCCCTGGGCACAGGGTGGGACTGAAGCTTTCTTT
size: -
D: -
V: TRBV7-8
J: TRBJ1-1

CDR3: CASTGQGGQETQYF
DNA: TGTGCCAGCACCGGACAGGGAGGCCAAGAGACCCAGTACTTC
size: few
D: TRBD1
V: TRBV27
J: TRBJ2-5

CDR3: CASSYRGSWEGYTF
DNA: TGTGCCAGCAGCTACAGGGGGAGTTGGGAGGGCTACACCTTC
size: -
D: TRBD1
V: TRBV11-2
J: TRBJ1-2

CDR3: CASSSGQAFYGYTF
DNA: TGTGCCAGCAGCTCTGGACAGGCCTTCTATGGCTACACCTTC
size: -
D: TRBD1
V: TRBV7-2
J: TRBJ1-2

CDR3: CASSLVTGVIDTQYF
DNA: TGCGCCAGCAGCTTGGTAACAGGGGTGATAGATACGCAGTATTTT
size: -
D: TRBD1
V: TRBV5-1
J: TRBJ2-3

CDR3: CASSLEWANYGYTF
DNA: TGTGCCAGCAGCTTGGAATGGGCCAACTATGGCTACACCTTC
size: -
D: -
V: TRBV5-4
J: TRBJ1-2